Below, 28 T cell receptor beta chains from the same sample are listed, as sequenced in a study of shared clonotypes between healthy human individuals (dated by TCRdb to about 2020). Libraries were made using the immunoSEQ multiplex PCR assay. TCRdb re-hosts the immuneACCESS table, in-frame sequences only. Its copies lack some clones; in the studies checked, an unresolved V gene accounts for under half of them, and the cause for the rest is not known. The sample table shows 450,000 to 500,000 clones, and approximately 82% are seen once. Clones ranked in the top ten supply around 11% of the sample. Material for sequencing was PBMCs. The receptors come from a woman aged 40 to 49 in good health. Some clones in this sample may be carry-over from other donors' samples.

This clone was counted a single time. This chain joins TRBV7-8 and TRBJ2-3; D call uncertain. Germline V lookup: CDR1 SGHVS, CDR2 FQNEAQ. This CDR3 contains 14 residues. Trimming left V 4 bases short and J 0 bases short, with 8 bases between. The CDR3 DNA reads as TGTGCCAGCAGCTCAGACCAGAGCACAGATACGCAGTATTTT. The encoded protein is CASSSDQSTDTQYF.

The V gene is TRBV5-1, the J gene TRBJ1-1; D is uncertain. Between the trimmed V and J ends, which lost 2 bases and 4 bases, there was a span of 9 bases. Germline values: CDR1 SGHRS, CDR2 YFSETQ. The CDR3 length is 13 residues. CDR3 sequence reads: CASSLFSGTEAFF. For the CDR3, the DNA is TGCGCCAGCAGCTTATTTTCGGGCACTGAAGCTTTCTTT.

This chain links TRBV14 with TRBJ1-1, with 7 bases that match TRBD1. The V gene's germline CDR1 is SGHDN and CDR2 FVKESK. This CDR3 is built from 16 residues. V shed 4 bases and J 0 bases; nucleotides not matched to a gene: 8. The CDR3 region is CASSPSDDRVNTEAFF. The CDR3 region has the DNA TGTGCCAGCAGCCCTTCTGACGACAGGGTGAACACTGAAGCTTTCTTT. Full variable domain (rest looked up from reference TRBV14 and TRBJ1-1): EAGVTQFPSHSVIEKGQTVTLRCDPISGHDNLYWYRRVMGKEIKFLLHFVKESKQDESGMPNNRFLAERTGGTYSTLKVQPAELEDSGVYFCASSPSDDRVNTEAFFGQGTRLTVV.

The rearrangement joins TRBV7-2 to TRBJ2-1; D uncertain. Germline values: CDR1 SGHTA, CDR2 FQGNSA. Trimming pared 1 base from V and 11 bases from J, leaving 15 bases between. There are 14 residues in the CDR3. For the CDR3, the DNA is TGTGCCAGCAGCTTAGGCGAGCTCGGAGACAAGCAGTTCTTC. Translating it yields CASSLGELGDKQFF.

DNA of the CDR3: TGTGCCAGCAGCTGGGGTCGGCCCTGGAATCCCGGGGAGCTGTTTTTT. This encodes CASSWGRPWNPGELFF. This chain connects TRBV7-8 to TRBJ2-2; D not resolved. The CDR3 spans 16 residues. Germline CDR1 SGHVS, CDR2 FQNEAQ. Trimming removed 4 bases at V and 6 bases at J, with 18 bases between.

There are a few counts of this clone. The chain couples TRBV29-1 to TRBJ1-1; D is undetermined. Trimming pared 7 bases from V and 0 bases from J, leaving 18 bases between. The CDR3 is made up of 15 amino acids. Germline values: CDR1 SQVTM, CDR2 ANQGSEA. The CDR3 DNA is TGCAGCGCCGGATGGCCCCAAACCATGAACACTGAAGCTTTCTTT. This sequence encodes CSAGWPQTMNTEAFF.

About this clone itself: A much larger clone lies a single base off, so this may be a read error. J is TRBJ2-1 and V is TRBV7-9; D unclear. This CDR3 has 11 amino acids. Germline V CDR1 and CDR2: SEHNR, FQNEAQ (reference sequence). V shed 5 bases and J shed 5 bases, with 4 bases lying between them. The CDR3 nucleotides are TGTGCCAGCAGCATAAACAATGAGCAGTTCTTC. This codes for CASSINNEQFF.

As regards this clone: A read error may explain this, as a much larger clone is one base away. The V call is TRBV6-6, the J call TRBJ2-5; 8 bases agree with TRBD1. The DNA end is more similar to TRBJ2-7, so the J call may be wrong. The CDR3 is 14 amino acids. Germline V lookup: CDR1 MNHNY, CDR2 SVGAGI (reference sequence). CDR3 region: CASSSQGGSYEQYF. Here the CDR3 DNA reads TGTGCCAGCAGTTCACAGGGGGGCTCCTACGAGCAGTACTTC.

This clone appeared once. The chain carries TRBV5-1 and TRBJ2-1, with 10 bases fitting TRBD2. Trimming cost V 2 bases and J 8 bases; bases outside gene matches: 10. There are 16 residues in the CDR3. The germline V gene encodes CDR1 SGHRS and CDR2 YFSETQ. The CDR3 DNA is TGCGCCAGCAGCTTAATGAGAGCGGGAGGGGTCCATGAGCAGTTCTTC. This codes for CASSLMRAGGVHEQFF.

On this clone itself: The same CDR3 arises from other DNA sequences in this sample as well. This CDR3 reads CASRGTSGSGTDTQYF. The CDR3 nucleotides are TGTGCCAGCAGAGGGACTAGCGGGAGTGGCACAGATACGCAGTATTTT. The V call is TRBV2, the J call TRBJ2-3, with 14 bases matching TRBD2. CDR1 is SNHLY, CDR2 FYNNEI, per germline. This CDR3 is 16 amino acids long. V shed 6 bases and J 1 base; nucleotides not matched to a gene: 3.

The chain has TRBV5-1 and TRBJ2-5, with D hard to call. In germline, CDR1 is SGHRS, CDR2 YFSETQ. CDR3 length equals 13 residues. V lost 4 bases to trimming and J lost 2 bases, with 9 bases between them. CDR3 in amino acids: CASSDRQQETQYF. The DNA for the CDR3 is TGCGCCAGCAGCGACCGACAACAAGAGACCCAGTACTTC.

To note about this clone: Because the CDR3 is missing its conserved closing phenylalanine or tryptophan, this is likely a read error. The DNA for the CDR3 is TGTGCCAGCAGTTTTGGGAGCGCCCGCTACGAGCAGTACCTC. Its protein product is CASSFGSARYEQYL. The J gene is TRBJ2-7, the V gene TRBV28; a weak D match, TRBD2 (5 bases). Looked up from germline, CDR1 is MDHEN and CDR2 is SYDVKM. The CDR3 spans 14 residues. Trimming shortened V by 3 bases and J by 3 bases, and 12 bases separated the two germline ends.

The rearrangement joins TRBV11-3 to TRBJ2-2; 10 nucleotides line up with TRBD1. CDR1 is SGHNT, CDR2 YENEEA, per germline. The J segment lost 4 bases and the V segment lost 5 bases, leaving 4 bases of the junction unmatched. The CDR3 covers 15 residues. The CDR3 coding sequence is TGTGCCAGCAGCCAAAGGACAGGGGGCACCGGGGAGCTGTTTTTT. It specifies CASSQRTGGTGELFF. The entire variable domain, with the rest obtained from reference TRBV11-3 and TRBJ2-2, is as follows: EAGVVQSPRYKIIEKKQPVAFWCNPISGHNTLYWYLQNLGQGPELLIRYENEEAVDDSQLPKDRFSAERLKGVDSTLKIQPAELGDSAVYLCASSQRTGGTGELFFGEGSRLTVL.

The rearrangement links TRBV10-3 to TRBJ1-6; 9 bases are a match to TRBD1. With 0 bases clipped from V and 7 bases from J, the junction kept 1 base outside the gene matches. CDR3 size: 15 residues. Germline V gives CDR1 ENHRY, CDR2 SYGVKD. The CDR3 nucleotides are TGTGCCATCAGTGAGTCCGGGACAGGGAATTCACCCCTCCACTTT. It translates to CAISESGTGNSPLHF.

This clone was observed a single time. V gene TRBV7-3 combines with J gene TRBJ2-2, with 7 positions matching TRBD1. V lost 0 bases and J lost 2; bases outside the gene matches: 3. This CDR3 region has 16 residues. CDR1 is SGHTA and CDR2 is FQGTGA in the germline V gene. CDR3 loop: CASSLTGTVNTGELFF. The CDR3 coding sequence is TGTGCCAGCAGCTTAACTGGGACAGTTAACACCGGGGAGCTGTTTTTT.

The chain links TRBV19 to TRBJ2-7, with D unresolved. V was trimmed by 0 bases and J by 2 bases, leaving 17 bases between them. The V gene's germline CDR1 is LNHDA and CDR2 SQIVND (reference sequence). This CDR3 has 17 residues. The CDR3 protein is CASSIDRRATVTYEQYF. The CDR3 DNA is TGTGCCAGTAGTATAGATCGTAGGGCAACCGTAACCTACGAGCAGTACTTC.

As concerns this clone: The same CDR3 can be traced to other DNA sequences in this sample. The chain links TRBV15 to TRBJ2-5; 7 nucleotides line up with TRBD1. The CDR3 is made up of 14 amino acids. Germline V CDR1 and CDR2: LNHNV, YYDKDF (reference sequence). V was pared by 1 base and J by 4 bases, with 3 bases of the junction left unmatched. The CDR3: CATSRAGGPETQYF. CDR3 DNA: TGTGCCACCAGCAGAGCAGGGGGTCCAGAGACCCAGTACTTC. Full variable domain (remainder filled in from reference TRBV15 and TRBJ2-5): DAMVIQNPRYQVTQFGKPVTLSCSQTLNHNVMYWYQQKSSQAPKLLFHYYDKDFNNEADTPDNFQSRRPNTSFCFLDIRSPGLGDTAMYLCATSRAGGPETQYFGPGTRLLVL.

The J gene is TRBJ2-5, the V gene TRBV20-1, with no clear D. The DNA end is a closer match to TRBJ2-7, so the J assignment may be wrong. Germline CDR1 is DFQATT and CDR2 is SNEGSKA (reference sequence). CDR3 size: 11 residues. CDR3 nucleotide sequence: TGCAGTGCTAGAAGCTCCTACGAGCAGTACTTC. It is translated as CSARSSYEQYF.

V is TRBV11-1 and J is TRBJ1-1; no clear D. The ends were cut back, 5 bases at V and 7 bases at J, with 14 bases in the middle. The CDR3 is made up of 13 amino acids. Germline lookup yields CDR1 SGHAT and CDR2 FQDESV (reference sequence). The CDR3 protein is CASSETHGSEAFF. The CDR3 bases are TGTGCCAGCAGCGAGACCCACGGGAGTGAAGCTTTCTTT. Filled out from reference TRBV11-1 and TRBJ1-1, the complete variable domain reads EAEVAQSPRYKITEKSQAVAFWCDPISGHATLYWYRQILGQGPELLVQFQDESVVDDSQLPKDRFSAERLKGVDSTLKIQPAELGDSAMYLCASSETHGSEAFFGQGTRLTVV.

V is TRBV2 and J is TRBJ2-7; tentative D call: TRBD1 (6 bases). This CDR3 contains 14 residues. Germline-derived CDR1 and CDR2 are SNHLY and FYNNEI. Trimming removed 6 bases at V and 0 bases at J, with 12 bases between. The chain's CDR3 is CASRVGQRSYEQYF. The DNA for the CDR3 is TGTGCCAGCAGGGTCGGACAGCGCTCCTACGAGCAGTACTTC.

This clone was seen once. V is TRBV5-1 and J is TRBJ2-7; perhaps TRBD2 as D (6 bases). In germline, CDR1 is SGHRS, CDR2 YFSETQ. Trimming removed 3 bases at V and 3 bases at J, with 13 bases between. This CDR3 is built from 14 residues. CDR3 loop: CASSSTRARYEQYF. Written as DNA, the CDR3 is TGCGCCAGCAGCTCGACTAGAGCACGCTACGAGCAGTACTTC.

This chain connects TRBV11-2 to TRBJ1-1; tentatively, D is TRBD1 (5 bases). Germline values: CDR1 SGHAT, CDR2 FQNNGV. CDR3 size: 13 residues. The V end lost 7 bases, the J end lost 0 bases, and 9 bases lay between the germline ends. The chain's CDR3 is CASKGQLNTEAFF. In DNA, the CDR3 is TGTGCCAGCAAGGGGCAGTTGAACACTGAAGCTTTCTTT.

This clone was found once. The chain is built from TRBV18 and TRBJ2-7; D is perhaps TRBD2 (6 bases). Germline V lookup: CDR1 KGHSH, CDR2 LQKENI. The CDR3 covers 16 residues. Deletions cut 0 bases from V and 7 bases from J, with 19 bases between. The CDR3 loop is CASSPPASDDDGEQYF. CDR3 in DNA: TGTGCCAGCTCACCACCTGCTAGCGACGATGATGGGGAGCAGTACTTC.

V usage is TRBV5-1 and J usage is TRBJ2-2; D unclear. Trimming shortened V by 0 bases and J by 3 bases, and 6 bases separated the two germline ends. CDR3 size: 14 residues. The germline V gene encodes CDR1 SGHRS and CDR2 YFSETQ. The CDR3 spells CASSLGADTGELFF. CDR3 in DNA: TGCGCCAGCAGCTTGGGGGCAGACACCGGGGAGCTGTTTTTT.

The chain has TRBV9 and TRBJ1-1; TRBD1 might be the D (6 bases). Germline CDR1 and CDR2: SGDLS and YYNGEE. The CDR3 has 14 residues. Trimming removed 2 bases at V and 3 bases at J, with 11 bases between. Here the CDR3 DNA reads TGTGCCAGCAGCGTGGGACACCCCGACACTGAAGCTTTCTTT. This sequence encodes CASSVGHPDTEAFF.

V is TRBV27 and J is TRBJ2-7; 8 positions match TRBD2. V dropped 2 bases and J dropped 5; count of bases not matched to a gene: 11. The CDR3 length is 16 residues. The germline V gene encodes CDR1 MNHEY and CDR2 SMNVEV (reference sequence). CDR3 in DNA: TGTGCCAGCAGTTTAAAGTCGCTAGCGGGTGTCAACGAGCAGTACTTC. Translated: CASSLKSLAGVNEQYF.

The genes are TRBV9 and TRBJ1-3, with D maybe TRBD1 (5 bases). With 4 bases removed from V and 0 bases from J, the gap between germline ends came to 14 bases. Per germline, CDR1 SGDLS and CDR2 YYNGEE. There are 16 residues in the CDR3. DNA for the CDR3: TGTGCCAGCAGCCTCTACGACAGTGGCTCTGGAAACACCATATATTTT. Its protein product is CASSLYDSGSGNTIYF.

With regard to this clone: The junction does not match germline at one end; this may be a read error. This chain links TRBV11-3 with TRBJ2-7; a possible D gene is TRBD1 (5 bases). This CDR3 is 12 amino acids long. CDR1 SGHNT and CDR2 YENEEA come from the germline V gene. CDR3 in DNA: TGTGCCAGCAGCGTAGACAGAGACGAGCAGTACTTC. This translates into CASSVDRDEQYF.